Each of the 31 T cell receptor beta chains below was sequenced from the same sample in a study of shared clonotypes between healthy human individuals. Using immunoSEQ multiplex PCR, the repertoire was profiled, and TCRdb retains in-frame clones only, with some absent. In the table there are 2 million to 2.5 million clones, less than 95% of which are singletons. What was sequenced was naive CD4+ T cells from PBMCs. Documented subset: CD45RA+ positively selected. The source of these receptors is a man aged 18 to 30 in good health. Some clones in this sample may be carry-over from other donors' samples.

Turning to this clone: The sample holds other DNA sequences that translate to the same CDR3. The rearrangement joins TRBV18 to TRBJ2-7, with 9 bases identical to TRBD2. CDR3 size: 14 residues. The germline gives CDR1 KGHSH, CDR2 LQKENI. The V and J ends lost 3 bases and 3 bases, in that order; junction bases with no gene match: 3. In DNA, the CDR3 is TGTGCCAGCTCACCCCTAGCGGGATACTACGAGCAGTACTTC. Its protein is CASSPLAGYYEQYF. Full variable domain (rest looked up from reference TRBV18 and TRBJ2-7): NAGVMQNPRHLVRRRGQEARLRCSPMKGHSHVYWYRQLPEEGLKFMVYLQKENIIDESGMPKERFSAEFPKEGPSILRIQQVVRGDSAAYFCASSPLAGYYEQYFGPGTRLTVT.

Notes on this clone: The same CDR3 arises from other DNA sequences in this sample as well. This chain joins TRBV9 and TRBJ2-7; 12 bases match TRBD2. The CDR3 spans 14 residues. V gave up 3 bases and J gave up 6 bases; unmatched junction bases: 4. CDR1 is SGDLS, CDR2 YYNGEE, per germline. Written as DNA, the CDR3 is TGTGCCAGCAGCGAACTAGCGGGAGGTTCCGAGCAGTACTTC. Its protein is CASSELAGGSEQYF.

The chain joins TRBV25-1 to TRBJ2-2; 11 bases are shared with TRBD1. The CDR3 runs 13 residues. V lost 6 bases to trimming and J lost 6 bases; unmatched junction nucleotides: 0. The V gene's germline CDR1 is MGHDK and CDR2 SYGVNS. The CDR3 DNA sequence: TGTGCCAGCAGGGGACAGGGGGCCGGGGAGCTGTTTTTT. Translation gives CASRGQGAGELFF.

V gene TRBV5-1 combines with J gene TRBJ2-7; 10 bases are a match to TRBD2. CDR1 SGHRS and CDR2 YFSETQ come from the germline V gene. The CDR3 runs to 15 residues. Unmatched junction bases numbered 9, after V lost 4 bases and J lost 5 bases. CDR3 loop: CASSPAGLASNEQYF. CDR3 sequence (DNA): TGCGCCAGCAGCCCTGCGGGACTAGCGTCTAACGAGCAGTACTTC.

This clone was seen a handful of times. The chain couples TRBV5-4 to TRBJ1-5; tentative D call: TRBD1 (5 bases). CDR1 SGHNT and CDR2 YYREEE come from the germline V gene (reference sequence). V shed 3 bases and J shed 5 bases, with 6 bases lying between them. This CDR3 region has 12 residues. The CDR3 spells CASSSGDQPQHF. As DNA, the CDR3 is TGTGCCAGCAGCTCGGGGGATCAGCCCCAGCATTTT.

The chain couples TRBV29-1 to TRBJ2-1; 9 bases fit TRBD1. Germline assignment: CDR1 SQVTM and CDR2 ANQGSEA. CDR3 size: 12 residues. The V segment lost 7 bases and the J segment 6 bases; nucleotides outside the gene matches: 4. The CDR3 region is CSDRGQRNEQFF. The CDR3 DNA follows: TGCAGCGACAGGGGGCAACGCAATGAGCAGTTCTTC.

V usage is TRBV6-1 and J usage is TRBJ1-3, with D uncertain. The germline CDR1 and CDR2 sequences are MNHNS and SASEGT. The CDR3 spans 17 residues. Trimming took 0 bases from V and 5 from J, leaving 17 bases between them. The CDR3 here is CASSEALPRLGRNTIYF. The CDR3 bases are TGTGCCAGCAGTGAAGCGCTTCCCAGGTTGGGTAGAAACACCATATATTTT.

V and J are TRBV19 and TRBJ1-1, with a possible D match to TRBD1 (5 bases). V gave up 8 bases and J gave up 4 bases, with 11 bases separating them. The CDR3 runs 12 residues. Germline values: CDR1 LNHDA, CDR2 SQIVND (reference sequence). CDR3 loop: CASSGMGTEAFF. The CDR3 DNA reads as TGTGCCAGTTCAGGGATGGGCACTGAAGCTTTCTTT.

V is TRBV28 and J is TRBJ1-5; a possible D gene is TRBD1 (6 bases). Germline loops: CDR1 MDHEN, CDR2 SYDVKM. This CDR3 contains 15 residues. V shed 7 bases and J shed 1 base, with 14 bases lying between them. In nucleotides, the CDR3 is TGTGCCAGCACCGACACAGGGTTAAGCAATCAGCCCCAGCATTTT. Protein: CASTDTGLSNQPQHF.

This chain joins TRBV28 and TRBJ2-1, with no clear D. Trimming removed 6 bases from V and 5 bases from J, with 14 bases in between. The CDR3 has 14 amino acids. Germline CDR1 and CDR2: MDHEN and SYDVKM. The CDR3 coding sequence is TGTGCCAGCAGCACCCGCAAGGGCGACAATGAGCAGTTCTTC. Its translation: CASSTRKGDNEQFF. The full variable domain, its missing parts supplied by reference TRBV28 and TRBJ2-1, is DVKVTQSSRYLVKRTGEKVFLECVQDMDHENMFWYRQDPGLGLRLIYFSYDVKMKEKGDIPEGYSVSREKKERFSLILESASTNQTSMYLCASSTRKGDNEQFFGPGTRLTVL.

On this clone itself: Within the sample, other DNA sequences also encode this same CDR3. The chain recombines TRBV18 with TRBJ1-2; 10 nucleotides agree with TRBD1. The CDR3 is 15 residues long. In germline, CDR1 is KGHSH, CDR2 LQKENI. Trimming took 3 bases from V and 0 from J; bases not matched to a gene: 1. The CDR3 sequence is CASSPDRGANYGYTF. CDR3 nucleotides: TGTGCCAGCTCACCGGACAGGGGGGCTAACTATGGCTACACCTTC.

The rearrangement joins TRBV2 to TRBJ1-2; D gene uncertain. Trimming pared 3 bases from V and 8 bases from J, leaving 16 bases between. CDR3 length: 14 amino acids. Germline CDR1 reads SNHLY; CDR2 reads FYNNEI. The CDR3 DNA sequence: TGTGCCAGCAGTGATCGCAGTGTCGGAGGCGGCTACACCTTC. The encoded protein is CASSDRSVGGGYTF.

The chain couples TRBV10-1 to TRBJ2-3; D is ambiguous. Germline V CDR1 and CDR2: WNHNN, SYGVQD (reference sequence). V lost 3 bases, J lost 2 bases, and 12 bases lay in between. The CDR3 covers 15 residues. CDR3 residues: CASSEQQKNTDTQYF. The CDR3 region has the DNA TGCGCCAGCAGTGAACAGCAAAAGAACACAGATACGCAGTATTTT.

The CDR3 loop reads CASSPRLAGLGVNTQYF. The CDR3 DNA follows: TGTGCCAGCTCACCCCGACTAGCGGGTCTGGGAGTTAATACGCAGTATTTT. The chain joins TRBV18 to TRBJ2-3; 10 nucleotides agree with TRBD2. From germline, CDR1 is KGHSH and CDR2 LQKENI. The CDR3 has 17 amino acids. With 3 bases clipped from V and 7 bases from J, the junction kept 13 bases outside the gene matches.

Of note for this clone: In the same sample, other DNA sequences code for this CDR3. CDR3 region: CASSDRNTEAFF. Written as DNA, the CDR3 is TGTGCCAGCAGCGACAGGAACACTGAAGCTTTCTTT. This chain links TRBV27 with TRBJ1-1, with a possible D match to TRBD1 (5 bases). Trimming removed 6 bases at V and 1 base at J, with 6 bases between. CDR1 and CDR2 from the germline V gene are MNHEY and SMNVEV (reference sequence). The CDR3 length is 12 residues.

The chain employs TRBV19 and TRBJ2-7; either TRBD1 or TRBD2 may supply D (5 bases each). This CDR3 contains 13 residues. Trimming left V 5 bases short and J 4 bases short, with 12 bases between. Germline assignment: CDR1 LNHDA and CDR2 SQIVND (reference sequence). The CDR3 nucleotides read TGTGCCAGTAGTTGGGGGTCCTTTTACGAGCAGTACTTC. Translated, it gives CASSWGSFYEQYF.

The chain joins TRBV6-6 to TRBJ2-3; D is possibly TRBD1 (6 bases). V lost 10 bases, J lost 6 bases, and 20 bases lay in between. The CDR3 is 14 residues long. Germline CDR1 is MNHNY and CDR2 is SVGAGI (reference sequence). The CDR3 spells CATQGFPDLDTQYF. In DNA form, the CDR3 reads TGTGCCACCCAGGGGTTCCCGGATCTGGATACGCAGTATTTT.

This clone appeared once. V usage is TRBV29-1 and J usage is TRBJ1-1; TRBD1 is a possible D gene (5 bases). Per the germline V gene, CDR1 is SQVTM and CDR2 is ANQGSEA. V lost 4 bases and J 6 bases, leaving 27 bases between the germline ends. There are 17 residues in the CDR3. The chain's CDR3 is CSVVTQWGVDIKSEAFF. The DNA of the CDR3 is TGCAGCGTTGTGACTCAGTGGGGGGTGGATATTAAATCTGAAGCTTTCTTT.

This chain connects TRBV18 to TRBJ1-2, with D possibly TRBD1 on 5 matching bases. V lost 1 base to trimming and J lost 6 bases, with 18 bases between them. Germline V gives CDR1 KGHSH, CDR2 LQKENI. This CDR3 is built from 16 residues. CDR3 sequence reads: CASSPLAGRNDDGYTF. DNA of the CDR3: TGTGCCAGCTCACCACTGGCGGGGCGCAACGACGATGGCTACACCTTC.

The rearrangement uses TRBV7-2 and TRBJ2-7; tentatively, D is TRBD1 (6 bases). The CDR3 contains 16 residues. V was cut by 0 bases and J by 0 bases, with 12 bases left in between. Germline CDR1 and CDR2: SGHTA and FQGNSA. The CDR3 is CASSLARDRSSYEQYF. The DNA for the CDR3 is TGTGCCAGCAGCTTAGCGCGTGACAGGAGCTCCTACGAGCAGTACTTC.

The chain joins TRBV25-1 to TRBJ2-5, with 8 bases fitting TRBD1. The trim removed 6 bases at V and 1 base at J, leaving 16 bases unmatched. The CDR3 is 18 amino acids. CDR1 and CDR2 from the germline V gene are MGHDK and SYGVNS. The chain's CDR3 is CASSPRGGNRGIQETQYF. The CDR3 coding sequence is TGTGCCAGCAGCCCTCGTGGGGGGAACAGGGGGATCCAAGAGACCCAGTACTTC.

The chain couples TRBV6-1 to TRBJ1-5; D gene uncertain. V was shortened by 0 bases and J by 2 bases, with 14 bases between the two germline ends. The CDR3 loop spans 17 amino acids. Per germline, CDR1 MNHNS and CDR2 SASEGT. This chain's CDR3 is CASSEALRGTGNQPQHF. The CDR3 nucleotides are TGTGCCAGCAGTGAAGCGCTTCGGGGTACCGGCAATCAGCCCCAGCATTTT.

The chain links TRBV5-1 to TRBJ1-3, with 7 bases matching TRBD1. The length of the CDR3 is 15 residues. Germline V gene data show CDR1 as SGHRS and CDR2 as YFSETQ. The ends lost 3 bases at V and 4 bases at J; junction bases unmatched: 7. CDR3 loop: CASSYTGAVGNTIYF. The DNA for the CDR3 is TGCGCCAGCAGCTACACAGGGGCGGTCGGAAACACCATATATTTT. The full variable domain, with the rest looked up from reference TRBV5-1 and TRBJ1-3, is KAGVTQTPRYLIKTRGQQVTLSCSPISGHRSVSWYQQTPGQGLQFLFEYFSETQRNKGNFPGRFSGRQFSNSRSEMNVSTLELGDSALYLCASSYTGAVGNTIYFGEGSWLTVV.

In DNA form, the CDR3 reads TGTGCCAGCAGCTTAGGGACAGGGGGCTCCTACGAGCAGTACTTC. This translates into CASSLGTGGSYEQYF. V usage is TRBV7-8 and J usage is TRBJ2-7, with 10 bases matching TRBD1. There are 15 residues in the CDR3. Germline CDR1 and CDR2: SGHVS and FQNEAQ. V shed 1 base and J 0 bases; nucleotides not matched to a gene: 0.

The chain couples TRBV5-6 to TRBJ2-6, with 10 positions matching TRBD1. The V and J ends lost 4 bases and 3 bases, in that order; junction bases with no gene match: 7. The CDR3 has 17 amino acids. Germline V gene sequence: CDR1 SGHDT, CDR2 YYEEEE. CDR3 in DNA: TGTGCCAGCAGCGGCGACAGGGGGCGCCTTGGGGCCAACGTCCTGACTTTC. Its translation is CASSGDRGRLGANVLTF.

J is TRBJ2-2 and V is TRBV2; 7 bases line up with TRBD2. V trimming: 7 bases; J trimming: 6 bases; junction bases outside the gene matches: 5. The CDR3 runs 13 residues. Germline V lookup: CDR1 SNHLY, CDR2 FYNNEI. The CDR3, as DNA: TGTGCCAGCACTCGGGAGGCCGCCGGGGAGCTGTTTTTT. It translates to CASTREAAGELFF.

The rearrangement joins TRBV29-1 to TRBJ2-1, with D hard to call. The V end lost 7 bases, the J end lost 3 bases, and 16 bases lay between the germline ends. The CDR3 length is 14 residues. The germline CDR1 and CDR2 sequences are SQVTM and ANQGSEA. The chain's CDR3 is CSAVDTGYYNEQFF. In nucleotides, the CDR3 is TGCAGCGCCGTTGATACGGGTTACTACAATGAGCAGTTCTTC.

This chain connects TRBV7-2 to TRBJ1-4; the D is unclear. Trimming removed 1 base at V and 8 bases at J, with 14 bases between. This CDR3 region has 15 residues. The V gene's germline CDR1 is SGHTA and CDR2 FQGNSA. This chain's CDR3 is CASSLGVLAGEKLFF. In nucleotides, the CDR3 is TGTGCCAGCAGCTTAGGGGTCCTCGCCGGCGAAAAACTGTTTTTT.

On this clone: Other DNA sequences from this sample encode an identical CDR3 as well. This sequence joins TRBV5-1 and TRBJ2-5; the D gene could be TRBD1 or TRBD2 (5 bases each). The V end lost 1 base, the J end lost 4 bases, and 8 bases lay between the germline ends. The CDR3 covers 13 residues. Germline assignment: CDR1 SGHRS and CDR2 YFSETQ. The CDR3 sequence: CASSLSGPETQYF. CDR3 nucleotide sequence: TGCGCCAGCAGCTTGTCGGGACCAGAGACCCAGTACTTC.

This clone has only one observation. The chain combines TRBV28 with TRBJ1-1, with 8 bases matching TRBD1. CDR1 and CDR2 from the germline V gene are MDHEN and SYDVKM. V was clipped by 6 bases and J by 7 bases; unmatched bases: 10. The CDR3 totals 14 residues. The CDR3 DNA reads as TGTGCCAGCAGCACGAGGACAGGGCGGAATGAAGCTTTCTTT. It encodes CASSTRTGRNEAFF.

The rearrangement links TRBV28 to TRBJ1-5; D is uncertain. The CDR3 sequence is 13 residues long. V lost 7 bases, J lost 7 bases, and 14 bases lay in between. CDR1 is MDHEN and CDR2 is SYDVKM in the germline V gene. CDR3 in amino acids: CASKDHSPQPQHF. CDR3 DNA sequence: TGTGCCAGCAAAGATCACAGCCCCCAGCCCCAGCATTTT.